This T cell receptor (beta chain) comes out of a study of regulatory T cells in long-lasting Graves disease. Sample time point: newly diagnosed GD, antithyroid drugs for less than 3 months. PBMC RNA served as the TCR library source. Combining iRepertoire HTBI primers with Arm-PCR of CDR3 regions, the authors built TCR beta libraries. From the multiplex PCR reads, TCRdb called clonotypes with MiXCR, one entry per CDR3 protein. This sample yields 420,000 or so distinct CDR3 sequences, of which about a sixth are seen a single time; under 30% belongs to the top ten. The CDR3 spans 15 residues. CDR1 and CDR2 (germline): KGHSH, LQKENI. V was cut by 4 bases and J by 0 bases, with 10 bases left in between. This clonotype has at least ten counts. This sample also belongs to another study, concerning T cells in Graves' hyperthyroidism and ophthalmopathy. This second study says: Ophthalmopathy was distinguished from stable hyperthyroidism by 13 V-J signatures.

The receptor was isolated from a woman aged 18 to 35 with Graves disease. This specimen was peripheral blood mononuclear cells (PBMCs), taken at new diagnosis, from a patient treated with antithyroid drugs. The V call is TRBV18, the J call TRBJ2-1; no definite D call. In DNA, the CDR3 is TGTGCCAGCTCACGGAGCACCAGCTCCTACAATGAGCAGTTCTTC. Protein: CASSRSTSSYNEQFF.